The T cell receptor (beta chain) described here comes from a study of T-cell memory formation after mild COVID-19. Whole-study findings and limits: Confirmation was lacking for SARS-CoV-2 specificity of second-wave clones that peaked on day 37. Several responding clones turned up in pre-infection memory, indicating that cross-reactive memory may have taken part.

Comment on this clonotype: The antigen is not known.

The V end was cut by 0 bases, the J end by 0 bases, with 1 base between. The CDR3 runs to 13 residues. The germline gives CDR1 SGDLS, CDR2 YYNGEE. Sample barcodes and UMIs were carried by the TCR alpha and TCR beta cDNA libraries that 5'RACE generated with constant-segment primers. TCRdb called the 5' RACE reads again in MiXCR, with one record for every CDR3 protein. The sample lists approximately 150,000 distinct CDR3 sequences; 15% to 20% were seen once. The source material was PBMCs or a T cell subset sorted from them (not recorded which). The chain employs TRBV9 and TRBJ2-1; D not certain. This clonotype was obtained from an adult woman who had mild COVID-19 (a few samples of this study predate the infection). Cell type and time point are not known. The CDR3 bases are TGTGCCAGCAGCGTAGGCTCCTACAATGAGCAGTTCTTC. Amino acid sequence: CASSVGSYNEQFF. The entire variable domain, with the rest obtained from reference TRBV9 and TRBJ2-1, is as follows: DSGVTQTPKHLITATGQRVTLRCSPRSGDLSVYWYQQSLDQGLQFLIQYYNGEERAKGNILERFSAQQFPDLHSELNLSSLELGDSALYFCASSVGSYNEQFFGPGTRLTVL.